This T cell receptor (beta chain) was identified during a study of T cell repertoires in cytomegalovirus infection. TCRdb redid the calling of the reads with MiXCR, one entry per CDR3 protein. The table shows under 95,000 distinct CDR3 sequences, with around 49% occurring only once. This CDR3 spans 15 amino acids. Per the germline V gene, CDR1 is SGHTA and CDR2 is FQGNSA. With V trimmed by 1 base and J by 7 bases, 7 bases remained unmatched. Points from the study as a whole: The study identified carriers of CMV plus the relevant HLA from cumulative public TCR beta family frequency.

Regarding this clonotype: What it binds is unknown.

The clonotype was recovered from a human donor in good health (CMV status not recorded). Some clones in this sample may be carry-over from other donors' samples. The chain employs TRBV7-2 and TRBJ1-2; 9 positions match TRBD1. The material was CD8+ T cells from cultured PBMCs, obtained from culture after CMV antigen stimulation. The CDR3 DNA sequence: TGTGCCAGCAGCTTAGTGGGACAGGGTTCCGGTGGCTACACCTTC. Its protein product is CASSLVGQGSGGYTF.